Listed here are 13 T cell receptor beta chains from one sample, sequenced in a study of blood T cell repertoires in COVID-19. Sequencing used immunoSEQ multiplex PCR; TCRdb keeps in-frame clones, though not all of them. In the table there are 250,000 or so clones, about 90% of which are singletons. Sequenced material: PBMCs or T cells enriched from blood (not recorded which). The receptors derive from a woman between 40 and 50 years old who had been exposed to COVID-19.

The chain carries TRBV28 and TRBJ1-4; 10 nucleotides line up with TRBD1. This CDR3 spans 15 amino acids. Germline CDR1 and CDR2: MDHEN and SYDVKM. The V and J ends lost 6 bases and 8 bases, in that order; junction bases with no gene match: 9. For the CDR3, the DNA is TGTGCCAGCAGAGCGACAGGGGGCAAAGGGGAAAAACTGTTTTTT. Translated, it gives CASRATGGKGEKLFF.

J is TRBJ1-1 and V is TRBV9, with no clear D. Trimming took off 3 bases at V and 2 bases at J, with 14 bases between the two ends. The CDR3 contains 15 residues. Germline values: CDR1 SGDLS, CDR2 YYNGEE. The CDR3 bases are TGTGCCAGCAGCGAGGGCCGGGGTACCAACACTGAAGCTTTCTTT. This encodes CASSEGRGTNTEAFF.

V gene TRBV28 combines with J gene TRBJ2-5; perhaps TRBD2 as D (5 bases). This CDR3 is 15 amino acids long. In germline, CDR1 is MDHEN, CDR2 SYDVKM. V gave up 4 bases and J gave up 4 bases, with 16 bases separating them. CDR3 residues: CASSSRRGKGETQYF. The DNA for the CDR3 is TGTGCCAGCAGTTCACGGAGAGGGAAGGGAGAGACCCAGTACTTC.

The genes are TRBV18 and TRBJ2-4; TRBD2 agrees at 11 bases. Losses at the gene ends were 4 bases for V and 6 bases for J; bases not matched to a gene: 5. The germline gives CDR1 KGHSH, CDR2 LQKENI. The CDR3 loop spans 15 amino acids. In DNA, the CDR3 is TGTGCCAGCTCACTAGGGACTAGCGGAACAAACATTCAGTACTTC. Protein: CASSLGTSGTNIQYF.

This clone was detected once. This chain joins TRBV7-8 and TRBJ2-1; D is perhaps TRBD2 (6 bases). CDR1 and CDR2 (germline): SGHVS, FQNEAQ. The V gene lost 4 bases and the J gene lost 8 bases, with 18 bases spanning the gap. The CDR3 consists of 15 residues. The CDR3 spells CASSSIAVKAYEQFF. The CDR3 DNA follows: TGTGCCAGCAGCTCTATAGCGGTTAAAGCTTATGAGCAGTTCTTC.

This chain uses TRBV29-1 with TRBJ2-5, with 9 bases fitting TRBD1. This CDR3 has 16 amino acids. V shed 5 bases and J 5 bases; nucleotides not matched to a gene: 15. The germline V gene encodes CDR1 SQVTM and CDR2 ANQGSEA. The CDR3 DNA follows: TGCAGCGTTTGGGACAGGGATTGGGGGAGAGAGGAGACCCAGTACTTC. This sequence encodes CSVWDRDWGREETQYF.

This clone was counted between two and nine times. This chain's CDR3 is CASSEGAGDGIVDGYTF. The CDR3 DNA reads as TGTGCCAGCAGTGAAGGGGCAGGTGATGGTATTGTGGATGGCTACACCTTC. V is TRBV6-1 and J is TRBJ1-2; D is unclear. From germline, CDR1 is MNHNS and CDR2 SASEGT. The CDR3 loop spans 17 amino acids. Trimming removed 1 base at V and 6 bases at J, with 21 bases between.

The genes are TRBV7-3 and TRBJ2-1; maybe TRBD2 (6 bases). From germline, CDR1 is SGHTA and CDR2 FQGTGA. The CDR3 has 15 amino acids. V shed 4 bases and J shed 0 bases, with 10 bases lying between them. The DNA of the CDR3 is TGTGCCAGCAGCTGGGACGGGGGCTCCTACAATGAGCAGTTCTTC. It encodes CASSWDGGSYNEQFF.

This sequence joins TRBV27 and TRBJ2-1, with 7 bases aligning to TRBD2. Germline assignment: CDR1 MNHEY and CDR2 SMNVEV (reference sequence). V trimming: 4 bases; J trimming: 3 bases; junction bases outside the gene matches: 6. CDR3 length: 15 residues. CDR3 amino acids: CASSSGAGNYNEQFF. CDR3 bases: TGTGCCAGCAGTTCAGGAGCGGGGAACTACAATGAGCAGTTCTTC.

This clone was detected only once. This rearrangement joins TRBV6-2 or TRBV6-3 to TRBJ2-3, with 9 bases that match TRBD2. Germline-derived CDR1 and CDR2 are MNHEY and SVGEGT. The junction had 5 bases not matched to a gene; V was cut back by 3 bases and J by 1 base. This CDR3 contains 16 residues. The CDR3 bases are TGTGCCAGCAGTTATTTAAGACTAGCGGGCACAGATACGCAGTATTTT. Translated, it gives CASSYLRLAGTDTQYF.

CDR3 nucleotides: TGTGCCAGCAGGCAGGGTCAGTATGGCTACACCTTC. This encodes CASRQGQYGYTF. V and J are TRBV28 and TRBJ1-2; a possible D gene is TRBD1 (5 bases). V shed 6 bases and J shed 5 bases, with 10 bases lying between them. Germline V lookup: CDR1 MDHEN, CDR2 SYDVKM. The CDR3 extends over 12 amino acids.

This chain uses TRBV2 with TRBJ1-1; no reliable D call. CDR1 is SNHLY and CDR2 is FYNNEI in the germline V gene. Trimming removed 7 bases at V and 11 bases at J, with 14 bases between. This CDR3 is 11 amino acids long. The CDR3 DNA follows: TGTGCCAGCAAAGCGGAGGTAGAGGCTTTCTTT. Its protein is CASKAEVEAFF.

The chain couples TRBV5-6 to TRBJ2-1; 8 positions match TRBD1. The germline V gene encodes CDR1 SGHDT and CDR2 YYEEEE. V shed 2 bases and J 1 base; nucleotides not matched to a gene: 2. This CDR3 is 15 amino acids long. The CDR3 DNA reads TGTGCCAGCAGCTTAGGACAGGGTTCCTACAATGAGCAGTTCTTC. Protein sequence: CASSLGQGSYNEQFF.